This record covers a single T cell receptor (beta chain). This receptor's antigen is unknown. Per-nucleotide qualities are absent, and no much larger clonotype sits a single base away. The sample originates from a study of T cell responses to AZD1222 COVID-19 vaccine (dated by TCRdb to the early 2020s). Study-level background: AZD1222 recipients whose second dose came at about 4 weeks and those whose second dose came at about 12 weeks were combined into one group, since spike-specific TCR depth and breadth did not differ between the two schedules. Enrollment into the trials was organized by age into subgroups of 18-55, 56-69 and 70-plus years, and those subgroups contained about 160, 30 and 59 TCR-sequenced participants, respectively. TCR sequencing covered about 230 trial participants: some 210 given two doses of AZD1222 and 26 given two doses of MenACWY control vaccine.

As encoded in the germline V gene, CDR1 is MNHEY while CDR2 is SVGEGT. Cut back by 4 bases and 0 bases, the V and J ends lie 10 bases apart. Measured from the cysteine to the phenylalanine, the CDR3 is 14 residues long. Here the CDR3 DNA is all that survives: 42 bases in frame from base 1. The CDR3 regions of human TCRbeta chains were analyzed by immunosequencing. The authors processed their data as follows. Repertoire TCRs were checked for matches against a reference library of SARS-CoV-2-specific TCRs that had been generated using the MIRA antigen-specificity platform. Breadth meant the fraction of unique TCRs that were SARS-CoV-2-associated, whereas depth meant the fraction of total T cells that were SARS-CoV-2-associated. Using the MIRA data, each spike-specific TCR was mapped to the spike region that the TCR reacts to and placed in a CD4 or CD8 class. Log10-transformed breadth and depth values were compared by one-way ANOVA with Sidak's multiple comparisons tests. TCRdb took over this immuneACCESS table, retaining in-frame rearrangements with V and J assigned. Such tables are incomplete; in checked studies, under half of the missing clones stem from an unresolved V gene, and the remainder is unexplained. The DNA gave D and trimming, while V, J and clone size come from that table. The sample yields over 150,000 clones; under 95% were counted once. The ten most abundant clones make up approximately 17% of the sample.

The time point label, as the study defines it: baseline before first vaccination. Samples from vaccinated people were obtained from the UK trials COV001 and COV002, which included a single-blind randomized controlled phase 2/3 trial of AZD1222 (ChAdOx1 nCoV-19) in healthy adults. Trial participant PBMC samples were collected at day 0 and day 28 after the second dose for TCRbeta chain sequencing. Paper-wide results and their limitations: Because no samples from the day 14 peak response were available, repertoires could be characterized only after the peak T cell response. Conclusions about previously exposed vaccinees are limited, since just a handful of AZD1222 recipients were seropositive for SARS-CoV-2 at baseline. Epitopes outside the regions mutated in the B.1.351 and B.1.1.7 variants were reportedly recognized by nearly half of the unique spike-specific TCRs. Most participants were white British and females outnumbered males, and the authors suggested that clonal diversity may have been underestimated. The 56-69-year group was small, and its depth increase did not reach significance, likely because of low power. The vaccine-associated CD4 TCRs covered the entire spike protein, and the dominant responses fell in regions 160-218 and 743-854. After two AZD1222 doses, both the breadth and the depth of spike-specific TCRs were significantly higher than at day 0 and than in MenACWY recipients.

The sample here was peripheral blood, taken on day 0 of AZD1222 vaccination. The chain joins TRBV6-2 or TRBV6-3 to TRBJ2-7, with no confident D gene call. This TCR came from an adult in good health. The sequenced DNA is TGTGCCAGCAGTTGGGCAGGTCACTCCTACGAGCAGTACTTC. Its protein is CASSWAGHSYEQYF.